These 32 T cell receptor beta chains originate from one sample sequenced in a study of shared clonotypes between healthy human individuals. Data came from immunoSEQ multiplex PCR; TCRdb stores just in-frame clones and leaves some out. The repertoire holds a few million clones, nearly 97% seen once, with more than 0.1% in the top ten. The sequenced material came from naive CD4+ T cells sorted from blood. Noted subset: CD45RA+ positively selected. These receptors were obtained from a young man in good health.

This chain joins TRBV7-2 and TRBJ1-6; maybe TRBD1 (6 bases). The CDR3 is made up of 16 amino acids. V gave up 2 bases and J gave up 9 bases, with 17 bases separating them. Germline CDR1 is SGHTA and CDR2 is FQGNSA. DNA of the CDR3: TGTGCCAGCAGCTTAATGGGGCGGGGGGCTTCTTCACCCCTCCACTTT. Translating it yields CASSLMGRGASSPLHF. Combining the CDR3 with reference TRBV7-2 and TRBJ1-6 gives the whole variable domain GAGVSQSPSNKVTEKGKDVELRCDPISGHTALYWYRQSLGQGLEFLIYFQGNSAPDKSGLPSDRFSAERTGGSVSTLTIQRTQQEDSAVYLCASSLMGRGASSPLHFGNGTRLTVT.

The V gene is TRBV7-6, the J gene TRBJ2-7; D is perhaps TRBD2 (5 bases). CDR1 and CDR2 (germline): SGHVS, FNYEAQ. The CDR3 loop spans 15 amino acids. Trimming stripped 5 bases from V and 6 bases from J, with 20 bases between. CDR3 residues: CASSRGDGEFSEQYF. In DNA, the CDR3 is TGTGCCAGCAGCAGAGGAGACGGGGAGTTCTCCGAGCAGTACTTC.

The chain has TRBV28 and TRBJ1-5; D call uncertain. The V and J ends lost 3 bases and 3 bases respectively, with 9 bases between them. There are 14 residues in the CDR3. In germline, CDR1 is MDHEN, CDR2 SYDVKM. The CDR3 DNA reads TGTGCCAGCAGTTTGAGGCAGATCAATCAGCCCCAGCATTTT. Translated: CASSLRQINQPQHF. Complete variable domain (other parts from reference TRBV28 and TRBJ1-5): DVKVTQSSRYLVKRTGEKVFLECVQDMDHENMFWYRQDPGLGLRLIYFSYDVKMKEKGDIPEGYSVSREKKERFSLILESASTNQTSMYLCASSLRQINQPQHFGDGTRLSIL.

The V gene is TRBV30, the J gene TRBJ2-7, with 10 bases lining up with TRBD2. V was clipped by 4 bases and J by 5 bases; unmatched bases: 8. The CDR3 contains 14 residues. From germline, CDR1 is GTSNPN and CDR2 SVGIG (reference sequence). The CDR3 sequence is CAWNGGLAGDEQYF. The CDR3 bases are TGTGCCTGGAACGGCGGGCTAGCGGGAGACGAGCAGTACTTC.

For this clone: The same CDR3 also results from other DNA sequences found in this sample. The chain carries TRBV7-9 and TRBJ1-4; no firm D call. The CDR3 is 13 amino acids. Looked up from germline, CDR1 is SEHNR and CDR2 is FQNEAQ (reference sequence). Trimming took off 6 bases at V and 5 bases at J, with 10 bases between the two ends. In DNA form, the CDR3 reads TGTGCCAGCAGTCTGATTGCAAATGAAAAACTGTTTTTT. Translating gives CASSLIANEKLFF.

J is TRBJ2-7 and V is TRBV6-1; D gene unclear. This CDR3 is 15 amino acids long. The V end was cut by 2 bases, the J end by 0 bases, with 11 bases between. Looked up from germline, CDR1 is MNHNS and CDR2 is SASEGT. The CDR3 coding sequence is TGTGCCAGCAGTGAACTAGTATTCTCCTCCTACGAGCAGTACTTC. Its translation is CASSELVFSSYEQYF.

This chain joins TRBV7-9 and TRBJ2-5; D ambiguous. The CDR3 is made up of 17 amino acids. Trimming stripped 1 base from V and 3 bases from J, with 18 bases between. The germline V gene has CDR1 SEHNR and CDR2 FQNEAQ (reference sequence). For the CDR3, the DNA is TGTGCCAGCAGCTTAGAACCCCTTGTTTACAGCGAAGAGACCCAGTACTTC. It translates to CASSLEPLVYSEETQYF.

CDR3 bases: TGTGCCAGCAGTTTCGTTCTTTGGGGGGGGCAAGAGACCCAGTACTTC. Protein product: CASSFVLWGGQETQYF. V usage is TRBV28 and J usage is TRBJ2-5; 7 nucleotides match TRBD2. This CDR3 is 16 amino acids long. Germline V lookup: CDR1 MDHEN, CDR2 SYDVKM. Losses at the gene ends were 3 bases for V and 2 bases for J; bases not matched to a gene: 9.

The V gene is TRBV10-3, the J gene TRBJ1-1; 7 nucleotides match TRBD1. Germline V CDR1 and CDR2: ENHRY, SYGVKD. The CDR3 is 16 amino acids. Losses at the gene ends were 4 bases for V and 2 bases for J; bases not matched to a gene: 10. For the CDR3, the DNA is TGTGCCATCAGTGGACAGGGATTTTCTCAAAACACTGAAGCTTTCTTT. Its protein product is CAISGQGFSQNTEAFF.

V usage is TRBV18 and J usage is TRBJ2-7; 7 nucleotides line up with TRBD2. The germline CDR1 and CDR2 sequences are KGHSH and LQKENI. This CDR3 has 17 residues. V dropped 0 bases and J dropped 3; count of bases not matched to a gene: 11. CDR3 protein: CASSPPHTGGSYYEQYF. CDR3 sequence (DNA): TGTGCCAGCTCACCACCCCATACGGGGGGTAGCTACTACGAGCAGTACTTC.

This chain links TRBV10-3 with TRBJ1-1; a possible D gene is TRBD1 (5 bases). V lost 5 bases and J 5 bases, leaving 15 bases between the germline ends. This CDR3 has 14 residues. In germline, CDR1 is ENHRY, CDR2 SYGVKD. This chain's CDR3 is CAISSPGTPTEAFF. The CDR3, as DNA: TGTGCCATCAGTTCTCCCGGGACCCCTACTGAAGCTTTCTTT.

The chain uses TRBV29-1 and TRBJ2-7, with a weak D call TRBD1 (6 bases). Germline V gene data show CDR1 as SQVTM and CDR2 as ANQGSEA. This CDR3 has 13 residues. V gave up 4 bases and J gave up 6 bases, with 16 bases separating them. CDR3 nucleotide sequence: TGCAGCGTTGTCGTGGACAGTATGGCCGAGCAGTACTTC. Its protein product is CSVVVDSMAEQYF.

CDR3 residues: CASSVSLNSNQPQHF. In DNA, the CDR3 is TGTGCCAGCAGTGTTTCCCTTAATAGCAATCAGCCCCAGCATTTT. V and J are TRBV6-1 and TRBJ1-5; the D is unclear. Germline assignment: CDR1 MNHNS and CDR2 SASEGT. The CDR3 runs 15 residues. V was clipped by 4 bases and J by 0 bases, with 10 bases between them.

The rearrangement joins TRBV10-1 to TRBJ1-1; D may be TRBD1 (5 bases). The CDR3 runs to 13 residues. Germline lookup yields CDR1 WNHNN and CDR2 SYGVQD (reference sequence). V lost 2 bases and J 4 bases, leaving 8 bases between the germline ends. The CDR3 DNA is TGCGCCAGCAGTGAGGCAGGGCCCACTGAAGCTTTCTTT. This translates into CASSEAGPTEAFF.

The rearrangement joins TRBV7-2 to TRBJ2-1; 9 bases match TRBD2. The germline V gene has CDR1 SGHTA and CDR2 FQGNSA. This CDR3 region has 16 residues. The V gene end was trimmed by 1 base and the J gene end by 8 bases; junction bases not matched to a gene: 9. Here the CDR3 reads CASSLVAGGLMDEQFF. Written as DNA, the CDR3 is TGTGCCAGCAGCTTAGTCGCGGGAGGGCTAATGGATGAGCAGTTCTTC.

The chain couples TRBV5-4 to TRBJ2-7; 8 bases fit TRBD2. Per the germline V gene, CDR1 is SGHNT and CDR2 is YYREEE (reference sequence). The length of the CDR3 is 15 residues. V trimming: 4 bases; J trimming: 6 bases; junction bases outside the gene matches: 12. DNA for the CDR3: TGTGCCAGCAGCCGGGGGGGACACACTTCTCCCGAGCAGTACTTC. Residues: CASSRGGHTSPEQYF. Supplemented by reference TRBV5-4 and TRBJ2-7, the full variable domain reads ETGVTQSPTHLIKTRGQQVTLRCSSQSGHNTVSWYQQALGQGPQFIFQYYREEENGRGNFPPRFSGLQFPNYSSELNVNALELDDSALYLCASSRGGHTSPEQYFGPGTRLTVT.

The gene calls are TRBV5-1 and TRBJ1-5; 7 bases are a match to TRBD1. J lost 6 bases, V lost 4 bases, and 7 bases had no gene match. Per germline, CDR1 SGHRS and CDR2 YFSETQ. This CDR3 region has 14 residues. DNA for the CDR3: TGCGCCAGCAGCGTAGGGGGCGACGCTCAGCCCCAGCATTTT. Amino acid sequence: CASSVGGDAQPQHF.

This chain joins TRBV27 and TRBJ1-4; tentatively, D is TRBD1 (6 bases). V was clipped by 4 bases and J by 8 bases, with 14 bases between them. Germline V gives CDR1 MNHEY, CDR2 SMNVEV (reference sequence). The CDR3 contains 14 residues. The CDR3 coding sequence is TGTGCCAGCAGTTGGGGGGGCGGAGGGGAAAAACTGTTTTTT. Residues: CASSWGGGGEKLFF.

The rearrangement uses TRBV27 and TRBJ2-5; weak D call: TRBD2 (7 bases). CDR3 size: 14 residues. Germline V gene sequence: CDR1 MNHEY, CDR2 SMNVEV (reference sequence). V was pared by 1 base and J by 5 bases, with 11 bases between. CDR3 amino acids: CASSLFGGRETQYF. Here the CDR3 DNA reads TGTGCCAGCAGTTTATTCGGGGGGCGGGAGACCCAGTACTTC.

The genes are TRBV10-1 and TRBJ2-3, with D perhaps matching TRBD2 (6 bases). The CDR3 has 14 residues. Trimming left V 5 bases short and J 2 bases short, with 11 bases between. Germline V gives CDR1 WNHNN, CDR2 SYGVQD (reference sequence). CDR3 loop: CASSKGGTTDTQYF. The DNA of the CDR3 is TGCGCCAGCAGTAAAGGCGGGACCACAGATACGCAGTATTTT.

The CDR3, as DNA: TGTGCCAGCAGTGAACGTGGCAGATCTAACTATGGCTACACCTTC. It encodes CASSERGRSNYGYTF. This chain links TRBV2 with TRBJ1-2; D gene ambiguous. Trimming took 2 bases from V and 0 from J, leaving 10 bases between them. Germline CDR1 SNHLY, CDR2 FYNNEI. The length of the CDR3 is 15 residues. Full variable domain (outside the CDR3, taken from reference TRBV2 and TRBJ1-2): EPEVTQTPSHQVTQMGQEVILRCVPISNHLYFYWYRQILGQKVEFLVSFYNNEISEKSEIFDDQFSVERPDGSNFTLKIRSTKLEDSAMYFCASSERGRSNYGYTFGSGTRLTVV.

The genes are TRBV2 and TRBJ2-6; D ambiguous. Between the trimmed V and J ends, which lost 8 bases and 0 bases, there was a span of 8 bases. The CDR3 length is 14 residues. From germline, CDR1 is SNHLY and CDR2 FYNNEI. The CDR3 DNA reads TGTGCCAGCCTTATGTTCTCTGGGGCCAACGTCCTGACTTTC. This gives the protein CASLMFSGANVLTF.

The rearrangement uses TRBV10-3 and TRBJ1-1; no firm D call. Trimming took 4 bases from V and 0 from J, leaving 9 bases between them. The CDR3 runs 14 residues. CDR1 is ENHRY, CDR2 SYGVKD, per germline. The CDR3 DNA is TGTGCCATCAGTGCAACCAGTATGAACACTGAAGCTTTCTTT. Protein product: CAISATSMNTEAFF.

As for this clone: The identical CDR3 is also encoded by other nucleotide sequences in the sample. The J gene is TRBJ2-3, the V gene TRBV7-3; the match to TRBD2 covers 7 bases. With 5 bases clipped from V and 2 bases from J, the junction kept 4 bases outside the gene matches. The CDR3 is 14 amino acids. CDR1 SGHTA and CDR2 FQGTGA come from the germline V gene. CDR3 coding DNA: TGTGCCAGCAGCCTGAGCGGGAACACAGATACGCAGTATTTT. It specifies CASSLSGNTDTQYF.

V usage is TRBV29-1 and J usage is TRBJ1-2; D gene unclear. The CDR3 length is 12 residues. Germline CDR1 SQVTM, CDR2 ANQGSEA. V lost 3 bases and J lost 1, with 6 bases in between. Here the CDR3 reads CSVDDGNYGYTF. The CDR3 DNA is TGCAGCGTTGACGACGGTAACTATGGCTACACCTTC.

The chain couples TRBV19 to TRBJ2-7; maybe TRBD1 (6 bases). The V and J ends lost 1 base and 0 bases respectively, with 10 bases between them. Germline V gene sequence: CDR1 LNHDA, CDR2 SQIVND (reference sequence). The CDR3 consists of 15 residues. The CDR3 spells CASSIAMTGSYEQYF. DNA for the CDR3: TGTGCCAGTAGTATAGCCATGACAGGCTCCTACGAGCAGTACTTC. Complete variable domain (other parts from reference TRBV19 and TRBJ2-7): DGGITQSPKYLFRKEGQNVTLSCEQNLNHDAMYWYRQDPGQGLRLIYYSQIVNDFQKGDIAEGYSVSREKKESFPLTVTSAQKNPTAFYLCASSIAMTGSYEQYFGPGTRLTVT.

This sequence joins TRBV12-5 and TRBJ2-3; 7 bases agree with TRBD1. Germline CDR1 and CDR2: LGHNT and FRNRAP. V gave up 0 bases and J gave up 4 bases; unmatched junction bases: 4. The CDR3 runs 15 residues. The CDR3 DNA reads TGTGCTAGTGGTTTGGTATTAGGGGGCCCAGATACGCAGTATTTT. Amino acid sequence: CASGLVLGGPDTQYF.

The chain is built from TRBV11-2 and TRBJ2-1; 8 bases are shared with TRBD2. Looked up from germline, CDR1 is SGHAT and CDR2 is FQNNGV. This CDR3 region has 16 residues. The trim removed 5 bases at V and 1 base at J, leaving 7 bases unmatched. The CDR3: CASSRSLAGSYNEQFF. CDR3 coding DNA: TGTGCCAGCAGCCGAAGTTTAGCGGGGTCCTACAATGAGCAGTTCTTC.

The chain couples TRBV4-3 to TRBJ1-3, with D hard to call. From germline, CDR1 is LGHNA and CDR2 YSLEER. Deletions cut 1 base from V and 8 bases from J, with 15 bases between. This CDR3 has 15 amino acids. The CDR3 coding sequence is TGCGCCAGCAGCCAAGCGGGCCAAAAGCAAGACACCATATATTTT. Encoded protein: CASSQAGQKQDTIYF.

The rearrangement uses TRBV5-6 and TRBJ2-7; D ambiguous. CDR3 length: 13 amino acids. Germline V lookup: CDR1 SGHDT, CDR2 YYEEEE. V was trimmed by 4 bases and J by 2 bases, leaving 10 bases between them. The CDR3 DNA is TGTGCCAGCAGCGGGCAGAACCCCTACGAGCAGTACTTC. Amino acid sequence: CASSGQNPYEQYF.

The chain couples TRBV20-1 to TRBJ1-2; TRBD1 might be the D (5 bases). CDR1 and CDR2 from the germline V gene are DFQATT and SNEGSKA (reference sequence). This CDR3 region has 11 residues. The V gene lost 3 bases and the J gene lost 8 bases, with 10 bases spanning the gap. The CDR3: CSARNRFGYTF. Written as DNA, the CDR3 is TGCAGTGCTAGGAACAGGTTCGGCTACACCTTC.

In the case of this clone: Within the sample, other DNA sequences also encode this same CDR3. The chain uses TRBV5-1 and TRBJ2-7; tentative D call: TRBD1 (6 bases). V lost 5 bases, J lost 1 base, and 16 bases lay in between. This CDR3 contains 15 residues. Germline values: CDR1 SGHRS, CDR2 YFSETQ. CDR3 protein: CASSFLPRGSYEQYF. In DNA, the CDR3 is TGCGCCAGCAGTTTCCTTCCCAGGGGTTCCTACGAGCAGTACTTC.